These T cell receptor beta chains were read from a single sample in a study of T cells in Graves' hyperthyroidism and ophthalmopathy. From the multiplex PCR reads, TCRdb called clonotypes with MiXCR, one entry per CDR3 protein. The sample lists fewer than 450,000 distinct CDR3 sequences; 15% to 20% were seen once. What was sequenced was blood. The receptor source for this set is a woman between 25 and 40 years old with Graves' hyperthyroidism that later progressed to Graves' ophthalmopathy. CDR3s include the opening cysteine and the closing phenylalanine or tryptophan. A D gene is named only where the DNA matches it firmly. Clone size is not always given. Where it is, it says once, few, many or a class for expanded clones.

TRBV13	TRBJ2-1	many	TRBD1	CASSLGTGDNEQFF	TGTGCCAGCAGCCTCGGGACAGGAGACAATGAGCAGTTCTTC
TRBV5-1	TRBJ2-5	NA	NA	CASSLEQLEETQYF	TGCGCCAGCAGCTTGGAGCAGTTGGAGGAGACCCAGTACTTC
TRBV28	TRBJ2-1	many	TRBD1	CASSSYTGTGIYNEQFF	TGTGCCAGCAGTTCTTATACCGGGACAGGAATCTACAATGAGCAGTTCTTC
TRBV20-1	TRBJ2-5	few	TRBD2	CSAKNSGGYQETQYF	TGCAGTGCTAAAAATAGCGGGGGGTACCAAGAGACCCAGTACTTC
TRBV27	TRBJ2-7	few	NA	CASSFEQAGGYEQYF	TGTGCCAGCAGTTTTGAGCAGGCCGGAGGCTACGAGCAGTACTTC
TRBV11-2	TRBJ2-3	many	TRBD2	CASSDRDYSTDTQYF	TGTGCCAGCAGCGATCGGGACTACAGCACAGATACGCAGTATTTT
TRBV6-1	TRBJ2-7	many	TRBD1	CASSEMGQSYEQYF	TGTGCCAGCAGTGAAATGGGACAGAGCTACGAGCAGTACTTC
TRBV11-2	TRBJ2-1	many	NA	CASSLAWEYNEQFF	TGTGCCAGCAGCTTAGCTTGGGAGTACAATGAGCAGTTCTTC
TRBV4-2	TRBJ2-5	few	NA	CASSQARGGLQETQYF	TGTGCCAGCAGCCAAGCTCGGGGCGGACTCCAAGAGACCCAGTACTTC
TRBV19	TRBJ2-5	few	NA	CASSRGNEETQYF	TGTGCCAGTAGTAGGGGTAACGAAGAGACCCAGTACTTC
TRBV20-1	TRBJ2-7	few	TRBD2	CSAPGPAGASYEQYF	TGCAGTGCTCCTGGGCCAGCGGGGGCCTCCTACGAGCAGTACTTC
TRBV19	TRBJ1-2	many	NA	CASGREVFDGYTF	TGTGCCAGTGGGCGTGAGGTGTTCGATGGCTACACCTTC
TRBV20-1	TRBJ1-5	few	TRBD1	CSARDPGGGNQPQHF	TGCAGTGCTAGAGATCCAGGGGGTGGCAATCAGCCCCAGCATTTT
TRBV12-3/TRBV12-4	TRBJ2-3	many	TRBD2	CASSTSGTDTQYF	TGTGCCAGCAGCACTAGCGGCACAGATACGCAGTATTTT
TRBV11-3	TRBJ2-2	many	TRBD2	CASSLGLADNTGELFF	TGTGCCAGCAGCCTGGGACTAGCGGATAACACCGGGGAGCTGTTTTTT
TRBV19	TRBJ2-2	few	NA	CASSTRGGGELFF	TGTGCCAGTAGTACGCGAGGCGGCGGGGAGCTGTTTTTT
TRBV11-1	TRBJ2-7	many	TRBD1	CASSSDRGIYEQYF	TGTGCCAGCAGCTCGGACAGGGGGATCTACGAGCAGTACTTC
TRBV4-1	TRBJ1-1	many	NA	CASSYDGMNTEAFF	TGCGCCAGCAGCTATGACGGGATGAACACTGAAGCTTTCTTT
TRBV15	TRBJ2-5	many	NA	CATSREWARSETQYF	TGTGCCACCAGCAGAGAATGGGCTAGGTCAGAGACCCAGTACTTC
TRBV7-8	TRBJ1-6	many	NA	CASSLGTDPLHF	TGTGCCAGCAGCTTAGGGACCGACCCCCTCCACTTT
TRBV25-1	TRBJ2-5	few	NA	CASSLDYRETQYF	TGTGCCAGCAGTTTAGACTACCGAGAGACCCAGTACTTC
TRBV28	TRBJ2-4	many	NA	CASSLFVRGRGQTKNIQYF	TGTGCCAGCAGTTTATTCGTACGCGGCAGGGGCCAAACGAAAAACATTCAGTACTTC
TRBV2	TRBJ1-1	many	NA	CASSTTSAQGQTEAFF	TGTGCCAGCAGCACTACTTCCGCCCAGGGTCAAACTGAAGCTTTCTTT
TRBV10-3	TRBJ1-1	many	TRBD1	CALGTGGTEAFF	TGTGCCCTCGGGACAGGGGGCACTGAAGCTTTCTTT
TRBV25-1	TRBJ2-3	NA	TRBD2	CASSERGTSGGPDTDTQYF	TGTGCCAGCAGTGAACGCGGGACTAGCGGGGGGCCTGACACAGATACGCAGTATTTT
TRBV6-5	TRBJ1-2	many	TRBD1	CASGRDRGGYGYTF	TGTGCCAGCGGACGGGACAGGGGCGGCTATGGCTACACCTTC
TRBV25-1	TRBJ2-1	many	NA	CASSDSGRGTYNEQFF	TGTGCCAGCAGTGATTCGGGTAGGGGGACTTACAATGAGCAGTTCTTC
TRBV7-8	TRBJ1-3	many	NA	CASSLGGASSGNTIYF	TGTGCCAGCAGCTTAGGGGGAGCGAGCTCTGGAAACACCATATATTTT
TRBV20-1	TRBJ1-4	many	NA	CSASPHELFATNEKLFF	TGCAGTGCCAGTCCCCATGAACTCTTTGCAACTAATGAAAAACTGTTTTTT
TRBV20-1	TRBJ1-1	NA	NA	CSARAPAGGETEAFF	TGCAGTGCTAGAGCCCCGGCGGGGGGTGAAACTGAAGCTTTCTTT
TRBV7-9	TRBJ2-1	NA	TRBD2	CASSLIGGSGDNEQFF	TGTGCCAGCAGCTTAATCGGCGGGAGTGGGGACAATGAGCAGTTCTTC
TRBV7-6	TRBJ1-2	few	NA	CASSLLEGEDYGYTF	TGTGCCAGCAGCTTACTCGAGGGGGAGGACTATGGCTACACCTTC
TRBV6-2/TRBV6-3	TRBJ2-3	many	NA	CASSYESMTDTQYF	TGTGCCAGCAGTTATGAGAGTATGACAGATACGCAGTATTTT
TRBV30	TRBJ1-2	many	NA	CAWIPVLGLSYGYTF	TGTGCCTGGATCCCCGTGCTAGGACTCTCCTATGGCTACACCTTC
TRBV6-1	TRBJ2-5	few	TRBD2	CASNGGVSKSGQYF	TGTGCCAGCAACGGGGGGGTCAGCAAATCGGGCCAGTACTTC
TRBV28	TRBJ1-2	few	NA	CASSTWGYGYTF	TGTGCCAGCAGCACATGGGGTTATGGCTACACCTTC
TRBV30	TRBJ2-2	NA	NA	CAWSDVVADTGELFF	TGTGCCTGGAGTGATGTGGTGGCGGACACCGGGGAGCTGTTTTTT
TRBV19	TRBJ2-2	NA	TRBD1	CASSIDGRQGTTGELFF	TGTGCCAGTAGTATAGATGGCAGACAGGGGACGACCGGGGAGCTGTTTTTT
TRBV11-2	TRBJ2-1	NA	NA	CASSLGGSQFEQFF	TGTGCCAGCAGCTTAGGTGGGAGTCAGTTTGAGCAGTTCTTC
TRBV7-8	TRBJ1-2	many	NA	CASSPNPGTLYGYTF	TGTGCCAGCAGCCCAAACCCCGGGACTCTCTATGGCTACACCTTC
TRBV20-1	TRBJ1-1	few	NA	CSARFQVSGWAEAFF	TGCAGTGCTAGATTTCAGGTTTCAGGGTGGGCTGAAGCTTTCTTT
TRBV13	TRBJ2-4	few	TRBD1	CASSSDRGNIQYF	TGTGCCAGCAGCTCGGACAGGGGAAACATTCAGTACTTC
TRBV6-1	TRBJ2-7	many	NA	CASSVSATTYEQYF	TGTGCCAGCAGTGTTTCCGCGACCACCTACGAGCAGTACTTC
TRBV14	TRBJ2-7	many	TRBD1	CASSPPGQGTYEQYF	TGTGCCAGCAGCCCCCCGGGACAGGGTACCTACGAGCAGTACTTC
TRBV10-2	TRBJ2-1	few	TRBD2	CASSERRTSGNFLYNEQFF	TGCGCCAGCAGTGAGCGAAGGACTAGCGGGAATTTCCTCTACAATGAGCAGTTCTTC
TRBV5-5	TRBJ2-7	many	NA	CASSLDSGGLAWERYEQYF	TGTGCCAGCAGCTTGGATAGCGGCGGGCTAGCTTGGGAGAGATACGAGCAGTACTTC
TRBV29-1	TRBJ2-5	NA	TRBD1	CSARQGAETQYF	TGCAGCGCCCGACAGGGAGCGGAGACCCAGTACTTC
TRBV2	TRBJ2-1	many	NA	CASSERWAGEQFF	TGTGCCAGCAGTGAACGTTGGGCGGGGGAGCAGTTCTTC
TRBV4-1	TRBJ1-1	few	TRBD1	CASSQWTGKTEAFF	TGCGCCAGCAGCCAATGGACAGGGAAAACTGAAGCTTTCTTT
TRBV5-1	TRBJ1-2	many	TRBD1	CASSQRTGQNYGYTF	TGCGCCAGCAGCCAGAGGACAGGGCAGAACTATGGCTACACCTTC
TRBV27	TRBJ2-7	many	TRBD2	CASSLSGGPYEQYF	TGCGCCAGCAGTCTGTCGGGAGGGCCCTACGAGCAGTACTTC
TRBV20-1	TRBJ2-1	NA	NA	CSAREQSEAGKQFF	TGCAGTGCTAGAGAACAATCAGAGGCGGGGAAGCAGTTCTTC
TRBV20-1	TRBJ2-3	NA	TRBD1	CSGNRGTSDTQYF	TGCAGTGGAAACAGGGGAACCTCGGATACGCAGTATTTT
TRBV28	TRBJ2-7	NA	TRBD1	CASRRRQGQSLYINYEQYF	TGTGCCAGCAGACGAAGACAGGGGCAGAGCCTCTATATTAACTACGAGCAGTACTTC
TRBV11-2	TRBJ2-7	many	TRBD1	CASSWTGGSYEQYF	TGTGCCAGCAGCTGGACAGGGGGCTCTTATGAGCAGTACTTC
TRBV29-1	TRBJ2-7	NA	TRBD1	CSVGGQGNYEQYF	TGCAGCGTTGGGGGACAGGGGAACTACGAGCAGTACTTC
TRBV2	TRBJ2-1	many	NA	CASERENLNEQFF	TGTGCCAGCGAACGGGAGAATCTCAATGAGCAGTTCTTC
TRBV4-1	TRBJ1-2	many	NA	CASSQGGRGNYGYTF	TGCGCCAGCAGCCAAGGCGGACGGGGGAACTATGGCTACACCTTC
TRBV4-1	TRBJ1-5	few	NA	CASSQSDVYRVNSNQPQHF	TGCGCCAGCAGCCAATCAGACGTGTACAGGGTCAATAGCAATCAGCCCCAGCATTTT
TRBV9	TRBJ1-2	NA	TRBD1	CASSGTRTGGYGYTF	TGTGCCAGCAGCGGGACCCGGACAGGGGGCTATGGCTACACCTTC